In its sample, the clone carrying this T cell receptor beta chain was seen many times. People with hyperthyroidism were aged 18 to 65 and newly diagnosed, under 2 months' duration. Physicians reached a diagnosis by relying on clinical symptoms, serum thyroxine, TRAb, thyroid ultrasound and orbital computed tomography. After removal of 5 bases from V and 2 bases from J, the junction contained 4 bases not matched to a gene. Germline V gene data show CDR1 as MNHNS and CDR2 as SASEGT. This CDR3 comprises 14 residues. This sample is part of a study of Graves' ophthalmopathy and Graves' hyperthyroidism. Amplified material comprised TCR beta CDR3 regions derived from RNA transcripts. HTBI primers were used in a first-round RT-PCR, which preceded a second-round multiplex PCR. TCRdb ran MiXCR on the multiplex PCR reads and lists one entry per CDR3 protein. The sample lists approximately 410,000 distinct CDR3 sequences; 15% to 17% were seen once.

J is TRBJ1-2 and V is TRBV6-1; the match to TRBD1 covers 8 bases. The source is a woman in her late teens or twenties with stable Graves' hyperthyroidism. The sequencing sample was made of peripheral blood. The CDR3 reads CASSKNRGNYGYTF. In DNA form, the CDR3 reads TGTGCCAGCAGTAAAAACAGGGGGAACTATGGCTACACCTTC.